This TCR beta chain appears in the sequencing data of a study of spatial heterogeneity in lung cancer. The wider study: Beta-chain sequences were consistently detected more often than alpha-chain sequences. Averaged across combinations, each unique TCR and UMI pairing appeared more than ten times in raw reads, which were uncorrected. Whole-study findings and limits: Blood showed ubiquitous tumor TCRs more often at resection than at routine follow-up.

Unique molecular identifiers tagged every individual TCR cDNA molecule. Each CDR3 protein is one row after TCRdb ran MiXCR on the 5' RACE reads. The sample has some 87,000 distinct CDR3 sequences, under 9% seen once; the top ten hold 6.5% to 8.5%. This clonotype came up many times. Its antigen is currently unknown. Indicated time point: sample taken at primary tumor resection. Extraction of whole RNA from tumor, nontumor lung or frozen PBMC preceded unsorted sequencing. V dropped 0 bases and J dropped 0 bases, with 3 bases sitting between them. There are 13 residues in the CDR3. From germline, CDR1 is SGHRS and CDR2 YFSETQ.

The sequence came from a male donor with early-stage non-small cell lung cancer. This specimen was PBMCs, taken at surgery. The rearrangement uses TRBV5-1 and TRBJ1-1; D remains unclear. Here the CDR3 DNA reads TGCGCCAGCAGCTTGGTACTGAACACTGAAGCTTTCTTT. Encoded protein: CASSLVLNTEAFF.